The 21 T cell receptor beta chains below all came from one sample that was sequenced in a study of human T cells and chemical hapten exposure. The library attached unique molecular identifiers to individual cDNA molecules. TCRdb analysed the reads with MiXCR anew, one entry per CDR3 protein. Altogether about 120,000 distinct CDR3 sequences are present, approximately 9.3% being singletons, with the ten largest covering 1.3% to 1.5%. Someone pulled total RNA out of unfractionated whole blood. Sequenced input: whole blood. These receptors were taken from a human donor in good health. Some clones in this sample may be carry-over from other donors' samples.

This rearrangement joins TRBV4-2 to TRBJ2-7, with 8 bases that match TRBD1. This CDR3 has 15 residues. In germline, CDR1 is LGHNA, CDR2 YNFKEQ. The V and J ends lost 3 bases and 5 bases, in that order; junction bases with no gene match: 9. The CDR3 sequence is CASSHASGQVDEQYF. CDR3 sequence (DNA): TGTGCCAGCAGCCATGCATCGGGACAGGTGGACGAGCAGTACTTC.

This clonotype was picked up a small number of times. The chain is built from TRBV5-1 and TRBJ1-6, with TRBD1 matching over 7 bases. The CDR3 loop spans 15 amino acids. Trimming removed 7 bases from V and 4 bases from J; junction bases left unmatched: 8. The V gene's germline CDR1 is SGHRS and CDR2 YFSETQ. The CDR3 loop is CASQQGQPYNSPLHF. Here the CDR3 DNA reads TGCGCCAGCCAACAGGGGCAGCCTTATAATTCACCCCTCCACTTT.

This sequence joins TRBV19 and TRBJ2-7, with TRBD1 identical over 8 bases. V lost 3 bases to trimming and J lost 3 bases; unmatched junction nucleotides: 10. CDR1 is LNHDA, CDR2 SQIVND, per germline (reference sequence). The CDR3 consists of 16 residues. CDR3 nucleotide sequence: TGTGCCAGTAGTATCCCGAACCGACAGGGGATCTACGAGCAGTACTTC. It translates to CASSIPNRQGIYEQYF.

The J gene is TRBJ2-7, the V gene TRBV19; D possibly matches TRBD1 or TRBD2 (5 bases each). The CDR3 loop spans 14 amino acids. The germline gives CDR1 LNHDA, CDR2 SQIVND (reference sequence). V shed 4 bases and J shed 2 bases, with 12 bases lying between them. The chain's CDR3 is CASSRDGSTYEQYF. The CDR3, as DNA: TGTGCCAGTAGTAGGGACGGTTCAACCTACGAGCAGTACTTC. Full variable domain (outside the CDR3, taken from reference TRBV19 and TRBJ2-7): DGGITQSPKYLFRKEGQNVTLSCEQNLNHDAMYWYRQDPGQGLRLIYYSQIVNDFQKGDIAEGYSVSREKKESFPLTVTSAQKNPTAFYLCASSRDGSTYEQYFGPGTRLTVT.

This clonotype was detected many times. The chain recombines TRBV5-5 with TRBJ2-7; weak D call: TRBD2 (6 bases). V shed 1 base and J shed 0 bases, with 17 bases lying between them. The CDR3 is made up of 17 amino acids. In germline, CDR1 is SGHKS, CDR2 YYEKEE (reference sequence). The CDR3 is CASSLYVGLGSSYEQYF. DNA for the CDR3: TGTGCCAGCAGCTTGTACGTTGGACTCGGGAGCTCCTACGAGCAGTACTTC. Supplemented by reference TRBV5-5 and TRBJ2-7, the full variable domain reads DAGVTQSPTHLIKTRGQQVTLRCSPISGHKSVSWYQQVLGQGPQFIFQYYEKEERGRGNFPDRFSARQFPNYSSELNVNALLLGDSALYLCASSLYVGLGSSYEQYFGPGTRLTVT.

This clonotype was seen repeatedly, ten times or more. The CDR3 nucleotides are TGTGCCAGCAGCGAAAGGACAGAGAACACTGAAGCTTTCTTT. It translates to CASSERTENTEAFF. The rearrangement links TRBV21-1 to TRBJ1-1; whether TRBD1, the table's D call, matches the DNA was not checked. TRBV21-1 is a pseudogene locus. CDR3 length: 14 residues.

This clonotype was seen a few times. This chain uses TRBV6-1 with TRBJ2-3, with D hard to call. The CDR3 consists of 14 residues. The germline CDR1 and CDR2 sequences are MNHNS and SASEGT. The germline V and J ends were trimmed by 6 bases and 4 bases, with 14 bases remaining between them. CDR3 sequence reads: CASSPGMGPDTQYF. The CDR3 nucleotides are TGTGCCAGCAGCCCGGGCATGGGCCCAGATACGCAGTATTTT.

This chain uses TRBV15 with TRBJ2-3, with D uncertain. The V and J ends lost 0 bases and 0 bases respectively, with 13 bases between them. Germline loops: CDR1 LNHNV, CDR2 YYDKDF (reference sequence). This CDR3 spans 17 amino acids. The CDR3 is CATSRDLTGPSTDTQYF. The CDR3 DNA reads as TGTGCCACCAGCAGAGATCTTACTGGGCCTAGCACAGATACGCAGTATTTT.

This clonotype was picked up a small number of times. This sequence joins TRBV29-1 and TRBJ2-1; D not resolved. The V end was cut by 7 bases, the J end by 5 bases, with 6 bases between. The CDR3 spans 10 residues. Germline values: CDR1 SQVTM, CDR2 ANQGSEA. As DNA, the CDR3 is TGCAGCGCCATGAACAATGAGCAGTTCTTC. As protein: CSAMNNEQFF.

This clonotype was observed a handful of times. DNA for the CDR3: TGCAGTGCTAGAGCCGGGGAGAACCAAGAGACCCAGTACTTC. Translation: CSARAGENQETQYF. The gene calls are TRBV20-1 and TRBJ2-5; tentatively, D is TRBD2 (5 bases). The V gene's germline CDR1 is DFQATT and CDR2 SNEGSKA (reference sequence). The CDR3 extends over 14 amino acids. The V end was cut by 1 base, the J end by 0 bases, with 9 bases between.

The chain couples TRBV15 to TRBJ2-3; 8 positions match TRBD2. CDR1 is LNHNV and CDR2 is YYDKDF in the germline V gene (reference sequence). This CDR3 comprises 15 residues. The ends lost 9 bases at V and 1 base at J; junction bases unmatched: 9. The CDR3 spells CATGTRVTGTDTQYF. CDR3 DNA sequence: TGTGCCACGGGGACTAGAGTTACCGGCACAGATACGCAGTATTTT.

This clonotype was detected only a few times. The rearrangement joins TRBV7-9 to TRBJ1-3; no firm D call. This CDR3 comprises 16 residues. V was pared by 5 bases and J by 0 bases, with 14 bases between. Germline assignment: CDR1 SEHNR and CDR2 FQNEAQ (reference sequence). Here the CDR3 DNA reads TGTGCCAGCAGCACCACCGCAGGAAACTCTGGAAACACCATATATTTT. Its protein product is CASSTTAGNSGNTIYF.

This clonotype was observed many times. J is TRBJ2-7 and V is TRBV27; D unclear. Between the trimmed V and J ends, which lost 3 bases and 2 bases, there was a span of 14 bases. Germline V gene data show CDR1 as MNHEY and CDR2 as SMNVEV (reference sequence). The CDR3 consists of 15 residues. The DNA for the CDR3 is TGTGCCAGCAGTTTCCGTTCACCCTACCCCTACGAGCAGTACTTC. As protein: CASSFRSPYPYEQYF.

The V gene is TRBV5-1, the J gene TRBJ2-2, with 7 bases fitting TRBD1. The CDR3 covers 14 residues. Germline V gene sequence: CDR1 SGHRS, CDR2 YFSETQ. V was pared by 4 bases and J by 4 bases, with 4 bases of the junction left unmatched. CDR3 protein: CASSKGQPTGELFF. The CDR3 DNA reads TGCGCCAGCAGCAAGGGACAGCCCACCGGGGAGCTGTTTTTT. Looking up the rest from reference TRBV5-1 and TRBJ2-2 gives the full variable domain: KAGVTQTPRYLIKTRGQQVTLSCSPISGHRSVSWYQQTPGQGLQFLFEYFSETQRNKGNFPGRFSGRQFSNSRSEMNVSTLELGDSALYLCASSKGQPTGELFFGEGSRLTVL.

The chain has TRBV9 and TRBJ2-2; 11 bases fit TRBD2. Germline CDR1 and CDR2: SGDLS and YYNGEE. This CDR3 region has 16 residues. Trimming removed 2 bases from V and 3 bases from J; junction bases left unmatched: 3. CDR3 in amino acids: CASSVTSGSDTGELFF. The CDR3 nucleotides are TGTGCCAGCAGCGTTACTAGCGGGAGTGACACCGGGGAGCTGTTTTTT.

This clonotype was observed many times. This sequence joins TRBV29-1 and TRBJ1-1; D is undetermined. V gave up 2 bases and J gave up 1 base, with 8 bases separating them. CDR1 and CDR2 from the germline V gene are SQVTM and ANQGSEA. The length of the CDR3 is 13 residues. The CDR3 nucleotides are TGCAGCGTTGAAAGGCAGGCGAACACTGAAGCTTTCTTT. Its translation: CSVERQANTEAFF. The full variable domain, completed using reference TRBV29-1 and TRBJ1-1, is SAVISQKPSRDICQRGTSLTIQCQVDSQVTMMFWYRQQPGQSLTLIATANQGSEATYESGFVIDKFPISRPNLTFSTLTVSNMSPEDSSIYLCSVERQANTEAFFGQGTRLTVV.

The chain uses TRBV4-1 and TRBJ2-7, with TRBD2 identical over 14 bases. This CDR3 has 15 amino acids. Per the germline V gene, CDR1 is MGHRA and CDR2 is YSYEKL. J lost 4 bases, V lost 3 bases, and 2 bases had no gene match. CDR3 sequence (DNA): TGCGCCAGCAGCCATAGGACTAGCGGGAGGTACGAGCAGTACTTC. Its translation is CASSHRTSGRYEQYF.

The chain recombines TRBV14 with TRBJ2-7; 9 nucleotides match TRBD2. Germline loops: CDR1 SGHDN, CDR2 FVKESK. CDR3 size: 15 residues. J was trimmed by 3 bases and V by 1 base; bases with no gene match: 4. The CDR3, as DNA: TGTGCCAGCAGCCAAGGCCGGACTAGCGACTACGAGCAGTACTTC. Its protein is CASSQGRTSDYEQYF.

The DNA for the CDR3 is TGTGCCAGCAGCTTAGCAGCAGGGGGAAATGGCTACACCTTC. This sequence encodes CASSLAAGGNGYTF. This chain links TRBV7-2 with TRBJ1-2, with 7 bases that match TRBD1. The CDR3 is 14 residues long. The junction had 4 bases not matched to a gene; V was cut back by 0 bases and J by 6 bases. Germline CDR1 reads SGHTA; CDR2 reads FQGNSA.

There are a few counts of this clonotype. The rearrangement joins TRBV29-1 to TRBJ2-7; 7 bases map to TRBD1. The junction had 10 bases not matched to a gene; V was cut back by 1 base and J by 4 bases. From germline, CDR1 is SQVTM and CDR2 ANQGSEA. The CDR3 extends over 15 amino acids. The CDR3 DNA sequence: TGCAGCGTTGAAGTCAGGGACAGAAACCTTTACGAGCAGTACTTC. It encodes CSVEVRDRNLYEQYF.

This clonotype was picked up many times. The chain has TRBV6-5 and TRBJ2-3; D gene uncertain. The CDR3 length is 14 residues. The germline V and J ends were trimmed by 6 bases and 0 bases, with 10 bases remaining between them. Germline V gene sequence: CDR1 MNHEY, CDR2 SVGAGI. Written as DNA, the CDR3 is TGTGCCAGCAGAGGCATCCTTAGCACAGATACGCAGTATTTT. Translation: CASRGILSTDTQYF.